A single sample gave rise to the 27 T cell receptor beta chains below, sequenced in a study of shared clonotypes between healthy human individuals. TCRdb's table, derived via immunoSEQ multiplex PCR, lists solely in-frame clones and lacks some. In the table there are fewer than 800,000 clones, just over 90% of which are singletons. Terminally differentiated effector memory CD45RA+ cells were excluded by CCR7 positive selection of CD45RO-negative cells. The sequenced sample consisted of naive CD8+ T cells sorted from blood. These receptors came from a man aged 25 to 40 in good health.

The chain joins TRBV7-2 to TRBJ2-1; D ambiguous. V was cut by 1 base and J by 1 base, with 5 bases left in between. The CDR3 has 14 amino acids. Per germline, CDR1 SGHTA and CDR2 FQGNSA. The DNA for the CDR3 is TGTGCCAGCAGCTTAGACAGATCCTACAATGAGCAGTTCTTC. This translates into CASSLDRSYNEQFF. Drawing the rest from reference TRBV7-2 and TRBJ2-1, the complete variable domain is GAGVSQSPSNKVTEKGKDVELRCDPISGHTALYWYRQSLGQGLEFLIYFQGNSAPDKSGLPSDRFSAERTGGSVSTLTIQRTQQEDSAVYLCASSLDRSYNEQFFGPGTRLTVL.

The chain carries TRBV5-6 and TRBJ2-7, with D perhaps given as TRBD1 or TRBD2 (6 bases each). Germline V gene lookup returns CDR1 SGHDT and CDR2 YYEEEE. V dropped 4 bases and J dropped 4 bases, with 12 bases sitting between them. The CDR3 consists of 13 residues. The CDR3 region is CASSPGAEYEQYF. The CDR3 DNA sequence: TGTGCCAGCAGCCCGGGGGCAGAATACGAGCAGTACTTC.

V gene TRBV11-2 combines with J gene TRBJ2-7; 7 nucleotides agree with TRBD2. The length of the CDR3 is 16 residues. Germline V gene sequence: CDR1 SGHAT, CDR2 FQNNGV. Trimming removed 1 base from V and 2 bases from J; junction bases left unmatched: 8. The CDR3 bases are TGTGCCAGCAGCTTAGGGTCTAGCGGATATCCCTACGAGCAGTACTTC. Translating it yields CASSLGSSGYPYEQYF.

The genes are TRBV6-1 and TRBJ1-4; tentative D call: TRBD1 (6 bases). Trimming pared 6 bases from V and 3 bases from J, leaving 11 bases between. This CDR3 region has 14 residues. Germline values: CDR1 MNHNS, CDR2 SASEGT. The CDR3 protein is CASREQGSNEKLFF. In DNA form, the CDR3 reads TGTGCCAGCAGGGAACAGGGATCTAATGAAAAACTGTTTTTT.

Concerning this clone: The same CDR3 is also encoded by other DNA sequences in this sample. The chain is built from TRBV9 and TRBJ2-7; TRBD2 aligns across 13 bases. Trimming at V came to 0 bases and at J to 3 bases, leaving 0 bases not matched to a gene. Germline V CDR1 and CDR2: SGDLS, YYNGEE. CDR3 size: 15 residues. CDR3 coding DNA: TGTGCCAGCAGCGTAGGGACTAGCGGGAGCTACGAGCAGTACTTC. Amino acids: CASSVGTSGSYEQYF.

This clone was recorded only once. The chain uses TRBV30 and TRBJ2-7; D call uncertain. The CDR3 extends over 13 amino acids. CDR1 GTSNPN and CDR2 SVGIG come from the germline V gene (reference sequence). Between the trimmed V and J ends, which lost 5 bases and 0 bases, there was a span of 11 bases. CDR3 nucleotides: TGTGCCTGGGAGGCGGATCTCTCCTACGAGCAGTACTTC. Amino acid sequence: CAWEADLSYEQYF. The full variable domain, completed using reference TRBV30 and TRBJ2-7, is SQTIHQWPATLVQPVGSPLSLECTVEGTSNPNLYWYRQAAGRGLQLLFYSVGIGQISSEVPQNLSASRPQDRQFILSSKKLLLSDSGFYLCAWEADLSYEQYFGPGTRLTVT.

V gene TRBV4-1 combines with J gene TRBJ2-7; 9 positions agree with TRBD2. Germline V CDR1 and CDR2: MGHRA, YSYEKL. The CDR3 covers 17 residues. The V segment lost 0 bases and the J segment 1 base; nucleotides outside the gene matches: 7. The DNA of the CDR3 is TGCGCCAGCAGCCAAGAAGCACGGCTAGCGGGGTCCTACGAGCAGTACTTC. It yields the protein CASSQEARLAGSYEQYF.

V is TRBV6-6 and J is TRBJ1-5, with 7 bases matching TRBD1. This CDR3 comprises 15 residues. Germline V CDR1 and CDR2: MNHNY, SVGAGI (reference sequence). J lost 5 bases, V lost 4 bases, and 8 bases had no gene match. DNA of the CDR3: TGTGCCAGCAGTTCCTCTCGACAGGGCGATCAGCCCCAGCATTTT. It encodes CASSSSRQGDQPQHF.

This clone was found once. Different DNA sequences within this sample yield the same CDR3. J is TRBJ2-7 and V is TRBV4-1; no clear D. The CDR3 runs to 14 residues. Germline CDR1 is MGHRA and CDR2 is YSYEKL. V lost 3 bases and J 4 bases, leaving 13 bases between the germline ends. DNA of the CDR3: TGCGCCAGCAGCCAGGAACGGGCCGGGTACGAGCAGTACTTC. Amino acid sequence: CASSQERAGYEQYF.

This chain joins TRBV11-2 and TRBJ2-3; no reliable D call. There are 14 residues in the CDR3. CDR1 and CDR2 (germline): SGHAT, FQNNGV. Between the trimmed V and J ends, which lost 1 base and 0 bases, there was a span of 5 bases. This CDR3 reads CASSLGYSTDTQYF. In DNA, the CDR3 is TGTGCCAGCAGCTTAGGATACAGCACAGATACGCAGTATTTT.

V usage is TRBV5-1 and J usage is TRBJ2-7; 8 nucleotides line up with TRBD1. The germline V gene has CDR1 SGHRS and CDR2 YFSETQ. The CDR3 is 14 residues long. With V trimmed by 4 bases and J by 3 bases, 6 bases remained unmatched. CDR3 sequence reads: CASSIGTGIYEQYF. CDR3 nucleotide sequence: TGCGCCAGCAGCATCGGGACAGGAATCTACGAGCAGTACTTC.

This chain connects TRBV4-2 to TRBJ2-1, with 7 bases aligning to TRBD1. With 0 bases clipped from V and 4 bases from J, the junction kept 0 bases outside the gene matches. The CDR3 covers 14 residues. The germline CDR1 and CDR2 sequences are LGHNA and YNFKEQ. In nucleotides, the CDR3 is TGTGCCAGCAGCCAAGAGACAGGGTACAATGAGCAGTTCTTC. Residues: CASSQETGYNEQFF.

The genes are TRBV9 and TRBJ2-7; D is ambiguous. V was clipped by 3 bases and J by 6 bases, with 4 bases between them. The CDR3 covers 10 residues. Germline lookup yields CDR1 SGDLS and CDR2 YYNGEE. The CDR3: CASSGGEQYF. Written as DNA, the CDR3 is TGTGCCAGCAGCGGGGGCGAGCAGTACTTC.

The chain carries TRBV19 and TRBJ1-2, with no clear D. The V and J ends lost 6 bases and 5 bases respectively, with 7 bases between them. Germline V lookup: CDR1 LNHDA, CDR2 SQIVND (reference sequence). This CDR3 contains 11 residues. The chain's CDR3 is CASRRGYGYTF. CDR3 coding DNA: TGTGCCAGTAGACGAGGGTATGGCTACACCTTC.

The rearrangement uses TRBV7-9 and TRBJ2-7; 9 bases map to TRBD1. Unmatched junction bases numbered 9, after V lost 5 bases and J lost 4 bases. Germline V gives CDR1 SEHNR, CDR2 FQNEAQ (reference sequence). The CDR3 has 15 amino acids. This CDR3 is CASSPGQGHLYEQYF. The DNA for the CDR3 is TGTGCCAGCAGCCCGGGACAGGGTCACCTATACGAGCAGTACTTC.

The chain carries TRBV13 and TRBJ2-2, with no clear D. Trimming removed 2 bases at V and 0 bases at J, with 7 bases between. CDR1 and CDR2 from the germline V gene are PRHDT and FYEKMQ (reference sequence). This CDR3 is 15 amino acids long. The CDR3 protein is CASSLRAPNTGELFF. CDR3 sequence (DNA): TGTGCCAGCAGCTTACGGGCGCCGAACACCGGGGAGCTGTTTTTT.

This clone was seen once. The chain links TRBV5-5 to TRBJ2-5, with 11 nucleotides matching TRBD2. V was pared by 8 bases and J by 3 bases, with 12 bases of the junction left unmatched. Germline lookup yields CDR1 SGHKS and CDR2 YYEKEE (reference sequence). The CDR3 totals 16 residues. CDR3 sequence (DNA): TGTGCCAGGATAGCGGGAGGGCCTATGAGTAAAGAGACCCAGTACTTC. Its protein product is CARIAGGPMSKETQYF.

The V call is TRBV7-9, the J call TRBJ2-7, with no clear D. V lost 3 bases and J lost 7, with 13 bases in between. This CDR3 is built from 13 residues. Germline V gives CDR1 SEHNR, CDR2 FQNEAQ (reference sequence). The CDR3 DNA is TGTGCCAGCAGCTTGAACGGGCGAGAGGAGCAGTACTTC. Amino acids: CASSLNGREEQYF.

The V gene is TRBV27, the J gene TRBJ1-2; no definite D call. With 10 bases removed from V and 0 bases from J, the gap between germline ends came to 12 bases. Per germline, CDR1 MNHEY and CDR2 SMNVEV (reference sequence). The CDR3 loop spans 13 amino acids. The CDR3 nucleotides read TGTGCCACTTCCAATTCACCTAACTATGGCTACACCTTC. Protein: CATSNSPNYGYTF.

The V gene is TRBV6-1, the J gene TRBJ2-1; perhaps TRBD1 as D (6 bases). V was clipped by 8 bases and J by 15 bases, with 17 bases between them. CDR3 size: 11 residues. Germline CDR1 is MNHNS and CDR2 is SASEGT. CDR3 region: CASLNSGEWFF. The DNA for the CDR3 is TGTGCCAGCCTGAACTCAGGGGAGTGGTTCTTC.

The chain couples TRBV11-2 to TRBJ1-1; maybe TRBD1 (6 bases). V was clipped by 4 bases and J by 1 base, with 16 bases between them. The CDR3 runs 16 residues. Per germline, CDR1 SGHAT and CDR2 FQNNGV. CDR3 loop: CASSYDHRVKNTEAFF. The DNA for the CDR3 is TGTGCCAGCAGCTACGACCACAGGGTTAAGAACACTGAAGCTTTCTTT.

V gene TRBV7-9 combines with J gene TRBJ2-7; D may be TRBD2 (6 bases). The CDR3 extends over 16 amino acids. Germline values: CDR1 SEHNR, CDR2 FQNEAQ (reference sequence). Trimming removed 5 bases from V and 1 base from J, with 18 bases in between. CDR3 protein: CASSTEFGSSSYEQYF. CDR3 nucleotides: TGTGCCAGCAGCACAGAATTCGGGAGTTCGTCCTACGAGCAGTACTTC.

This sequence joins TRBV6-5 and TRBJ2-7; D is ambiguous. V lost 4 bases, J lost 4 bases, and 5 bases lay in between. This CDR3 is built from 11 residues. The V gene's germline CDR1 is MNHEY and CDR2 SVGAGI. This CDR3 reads CASSSFYEQYF. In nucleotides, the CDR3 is TGTGCCAGCAGTTCTTTTTACGAGCAGTACTTC.

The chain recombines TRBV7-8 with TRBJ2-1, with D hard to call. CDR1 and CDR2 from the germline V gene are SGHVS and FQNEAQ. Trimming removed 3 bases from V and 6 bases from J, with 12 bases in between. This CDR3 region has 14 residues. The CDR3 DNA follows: TGTGCCAGCAGCTTCCTAGTTACGACCAATGAGCAGTTCTTC. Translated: CASSFLVTTNEQFF.

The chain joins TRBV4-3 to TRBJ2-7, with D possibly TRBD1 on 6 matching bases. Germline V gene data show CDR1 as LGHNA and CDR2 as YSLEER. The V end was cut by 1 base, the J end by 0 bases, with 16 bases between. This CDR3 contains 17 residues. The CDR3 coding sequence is TGCGCCAGCAGCCAAGGTGTATTTGGGACATCCTCCTACGAGCAGTACTTC. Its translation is CASSQGVFGTSSYEQYF.

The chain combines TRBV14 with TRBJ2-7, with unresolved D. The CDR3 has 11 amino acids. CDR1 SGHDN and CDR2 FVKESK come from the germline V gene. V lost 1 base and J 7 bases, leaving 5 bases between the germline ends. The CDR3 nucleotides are TGTGCCAGCAGCCAAGCCCAAGAGCAGTACTTC. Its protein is CASSQAQEQYF.

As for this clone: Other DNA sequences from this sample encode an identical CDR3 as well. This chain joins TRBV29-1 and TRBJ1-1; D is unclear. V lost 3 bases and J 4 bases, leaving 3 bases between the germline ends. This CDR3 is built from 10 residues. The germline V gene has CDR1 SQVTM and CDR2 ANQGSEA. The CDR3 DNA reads TGCAGCGTTGAGGGCACTGAAGCTTTCTTT. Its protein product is CSVEGTEAFF.